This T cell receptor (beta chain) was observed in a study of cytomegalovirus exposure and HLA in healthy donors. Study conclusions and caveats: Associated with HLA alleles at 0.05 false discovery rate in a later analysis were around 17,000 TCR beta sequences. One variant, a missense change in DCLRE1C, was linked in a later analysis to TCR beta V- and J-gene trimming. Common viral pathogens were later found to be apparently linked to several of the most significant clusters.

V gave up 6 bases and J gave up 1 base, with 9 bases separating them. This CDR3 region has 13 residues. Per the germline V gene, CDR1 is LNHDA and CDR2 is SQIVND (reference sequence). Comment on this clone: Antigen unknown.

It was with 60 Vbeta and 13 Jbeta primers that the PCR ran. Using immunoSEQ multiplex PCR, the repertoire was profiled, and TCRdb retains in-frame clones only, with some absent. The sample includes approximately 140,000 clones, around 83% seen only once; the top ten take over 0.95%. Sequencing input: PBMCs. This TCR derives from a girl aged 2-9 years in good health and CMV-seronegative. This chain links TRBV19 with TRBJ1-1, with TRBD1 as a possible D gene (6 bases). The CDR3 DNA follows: TGTGCCAGTAGCTCGACAGGGAACACTGAAGCTTTCTTT. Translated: CASSSTGNTEAFF.